This T cell receptor beta chain was captured in a study of blood T cell repertoires in COVID-19. With regard to this clone: In the same sample, other DNA sequences code for this CDR3.

Some clones are missing from TCRdb's copy, which holds only in-frame ones; the method was immunoSEQ multiplex PCR. The repertoire holds 140,000 to 150,000 clones, with 80% to 90% as singletons. The source of this sequence is a human donor in a cohort sampled during active COVID-19. Material for sequencing was peripheral blood.

This CDR3 reads CASSEGGNYGYTF. The CDR3 bases are TGTGCCAGCAGTGAGGGGGGTAACTATGGCTACACCTTC. The chain uses TRBV25-1 and TRBJ1-2, with D possibly TRBD1 on 5 matching bases. Germline CDR1 MGHDK, CDR2 SYGVNS. This CDR3 spans 13 amino acids. Trimming removed 3 bases from V and 1 base from J, with 6 bases in between.